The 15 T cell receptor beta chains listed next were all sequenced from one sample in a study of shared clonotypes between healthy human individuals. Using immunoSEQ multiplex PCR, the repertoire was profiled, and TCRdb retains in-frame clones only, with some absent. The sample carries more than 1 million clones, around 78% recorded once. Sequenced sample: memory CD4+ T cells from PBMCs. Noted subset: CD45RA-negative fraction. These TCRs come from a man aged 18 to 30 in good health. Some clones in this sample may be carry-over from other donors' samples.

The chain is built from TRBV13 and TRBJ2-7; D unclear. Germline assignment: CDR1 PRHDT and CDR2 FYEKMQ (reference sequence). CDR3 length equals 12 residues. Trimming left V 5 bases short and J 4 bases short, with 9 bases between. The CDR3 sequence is CASSASQYEQYF. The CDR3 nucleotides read TGTGCCAGCAGCGCTTCACAGTACGAGCAGTACTTC.

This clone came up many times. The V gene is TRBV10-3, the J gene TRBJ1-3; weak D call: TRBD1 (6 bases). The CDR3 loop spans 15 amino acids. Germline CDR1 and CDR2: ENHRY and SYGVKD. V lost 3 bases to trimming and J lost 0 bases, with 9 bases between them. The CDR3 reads CAISEQGISGNTIYF. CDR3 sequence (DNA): TGTGCCATCAGTGAACAGGGAATCTCTGGAAACACCATATATTTT.

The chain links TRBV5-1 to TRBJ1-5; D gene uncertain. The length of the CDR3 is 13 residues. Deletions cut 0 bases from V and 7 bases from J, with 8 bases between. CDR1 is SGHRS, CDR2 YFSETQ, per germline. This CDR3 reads CASSLGETQPQHF. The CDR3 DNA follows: TGCGCCAGCAGCTTGGGCGAGACCCAGCCCCAGCATTTT.

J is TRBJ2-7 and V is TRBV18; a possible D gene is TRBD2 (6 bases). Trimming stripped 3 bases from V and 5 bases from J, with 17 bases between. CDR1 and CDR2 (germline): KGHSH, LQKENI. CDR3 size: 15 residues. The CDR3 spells CASSPPGLSRHEQYF. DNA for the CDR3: TGTGCCAGCTCACCCCCGGGACTCTCAAGGCACGAGCAGTACTTC.

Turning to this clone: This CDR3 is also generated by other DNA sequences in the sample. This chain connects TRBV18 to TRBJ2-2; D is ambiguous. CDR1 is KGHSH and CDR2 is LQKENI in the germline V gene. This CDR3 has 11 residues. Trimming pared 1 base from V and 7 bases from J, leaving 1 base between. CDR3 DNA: TGTGCCAGCTCACCACGCGGGGAGCTGTTTTTT. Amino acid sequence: CASSPRGELFF. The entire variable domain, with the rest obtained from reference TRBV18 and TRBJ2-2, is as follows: NAGVMQNPRHLVRRRGQEARLRCSPMKGHSHVYWYRQLPEEGLKFMVYLQKENIIDESGMPKERFSAEFPKEGPSILRIQQVVRGDSAAYFCASSPRGELFFGEGSRLTVL.

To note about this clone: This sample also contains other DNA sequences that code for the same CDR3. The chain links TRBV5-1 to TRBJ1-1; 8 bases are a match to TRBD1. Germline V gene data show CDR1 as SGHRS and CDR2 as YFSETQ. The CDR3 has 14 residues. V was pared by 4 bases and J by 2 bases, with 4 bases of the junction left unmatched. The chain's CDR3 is CASSLDRVNTEAFF. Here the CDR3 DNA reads TGCGCCAGCAGCCTGGACAGGGTTAACACTGAAGCTTTCTTT.

CDR3 nucleotide sequence: TGTGCCAGCAGGTGGGTAGCGGGAGACTACAATGAGCAGTTCTTC. Translated, it gives CASRWVAGDYNEQFF. The chain joins TRBV5-4 to TRBJ2-1, with 9 bases aligning to TRBD2. Germline assignment: CDR1 SGHNT and CDR2 YYREEE (reference sequence). The V segment lost 5 bases and the J segment 3 bases; nucleotides outside the gene matches: 6. The CDR3 consists of 15 residues.

CDR3 loop: CASSSRTAPNTGELFF. The CDR3 DNA sequence: TGTGCCAGCAGCTCCCGGACAGCCCCGAACACCGGGGAGCTGTTTTTT. V usage is TRBV28 and J usage is TRBJ2-2; D might be TRBD1 (6 bases). The CDR3 is 16 amino acids. V was pared by 6 bases and J by 0 bases, with 14 bases between. Per the germline V gene, CDR1 is MDHEN and CDR2 is SYDVKM.

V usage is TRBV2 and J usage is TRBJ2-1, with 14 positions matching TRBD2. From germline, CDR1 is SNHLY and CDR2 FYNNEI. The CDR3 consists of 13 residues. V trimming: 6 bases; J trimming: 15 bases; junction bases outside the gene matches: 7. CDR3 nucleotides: TGTGCCAGCAGCGCGACTAGCGGGAGGGCCCTGTTCTTC. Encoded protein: CASSATSGRALFF.

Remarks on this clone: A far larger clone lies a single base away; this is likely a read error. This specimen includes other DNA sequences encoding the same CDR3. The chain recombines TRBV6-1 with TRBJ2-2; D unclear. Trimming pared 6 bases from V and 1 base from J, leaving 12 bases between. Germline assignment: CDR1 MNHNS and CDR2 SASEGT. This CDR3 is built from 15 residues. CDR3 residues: CASRRDFLNTGELFF. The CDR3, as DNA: TGTGCCAGCAGAAGGGATTTCCTGAACACCGGGGAGCTGTTTTTT.

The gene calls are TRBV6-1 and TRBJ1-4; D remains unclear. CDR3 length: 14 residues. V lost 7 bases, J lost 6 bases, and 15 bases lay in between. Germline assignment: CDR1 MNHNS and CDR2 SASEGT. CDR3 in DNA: TGTGCCAGCATCCGGACTCTACCTGATGAAAAACTGTTTTTT. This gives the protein CASIRTLPDEKLFF.

CDR3 loop: CASSLVQRLYGYTF. The DNA of the CDR3 is TGTGCCAGCAGCCTGGTCCAGCGCCTCTATGGCTACACCTTC. The V call is TRBV7-2, the J call TRBJ1-2, with unresolved D. CDR1 SGHTA and CDR2 FQGNSA come from the germline V gene. The CDR3 is 14 residues long. The V end was cut by 5 bases, the J end by 4 bases, with 14 bases between.

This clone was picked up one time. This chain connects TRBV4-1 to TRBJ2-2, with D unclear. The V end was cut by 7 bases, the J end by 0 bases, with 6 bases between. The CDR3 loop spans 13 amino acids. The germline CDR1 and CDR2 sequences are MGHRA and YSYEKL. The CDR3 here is CASTGANTGELFF. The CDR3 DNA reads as TGCGCCAGCACAGGAGCGAACACCGGGGAGCTGTTTTTT.

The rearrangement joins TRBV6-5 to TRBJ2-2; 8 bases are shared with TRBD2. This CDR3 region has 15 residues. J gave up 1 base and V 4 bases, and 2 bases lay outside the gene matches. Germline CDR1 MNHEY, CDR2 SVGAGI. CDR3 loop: CASSSRGGNTGELFF. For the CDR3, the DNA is TGTGCCAGCAGTTCCCGGGGGGGGAACACCGGGGAGCTGTTTTTT.

The CDR3 here is CASSKMVQETQYF. The CDR3 nucleotides read TGTGCCAGCAGTAAAATGGTGCAGGAAACGCAGTATTTT. J is TRBJ2-3 and V is TRBV6-5; D call uncertain. CDR3 length equals 13 residues. Trimming shortened V by 5 bases and J by 9 bases, and 15 bases separated the two germline ends. CDR1 and CDR2 (germline): MNHEY, SVGAGI.